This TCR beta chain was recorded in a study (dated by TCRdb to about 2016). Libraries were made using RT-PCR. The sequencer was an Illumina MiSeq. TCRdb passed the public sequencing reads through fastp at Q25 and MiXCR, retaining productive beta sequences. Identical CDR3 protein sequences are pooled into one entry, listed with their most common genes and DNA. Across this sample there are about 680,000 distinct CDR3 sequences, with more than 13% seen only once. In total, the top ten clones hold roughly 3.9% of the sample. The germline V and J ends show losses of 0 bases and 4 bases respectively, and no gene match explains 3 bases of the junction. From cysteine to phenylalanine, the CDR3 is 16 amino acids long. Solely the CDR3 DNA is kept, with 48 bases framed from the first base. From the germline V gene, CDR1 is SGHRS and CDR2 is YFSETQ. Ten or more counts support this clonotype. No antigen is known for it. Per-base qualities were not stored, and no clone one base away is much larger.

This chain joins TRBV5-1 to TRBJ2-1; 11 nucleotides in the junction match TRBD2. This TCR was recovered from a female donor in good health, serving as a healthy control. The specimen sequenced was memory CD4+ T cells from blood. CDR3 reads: CASSLDGTSGYNEQFF. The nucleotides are TGCGCCAGCAGCTTGGATGGGACTAGCGGTTACAATGAGCAGTTCTTC.